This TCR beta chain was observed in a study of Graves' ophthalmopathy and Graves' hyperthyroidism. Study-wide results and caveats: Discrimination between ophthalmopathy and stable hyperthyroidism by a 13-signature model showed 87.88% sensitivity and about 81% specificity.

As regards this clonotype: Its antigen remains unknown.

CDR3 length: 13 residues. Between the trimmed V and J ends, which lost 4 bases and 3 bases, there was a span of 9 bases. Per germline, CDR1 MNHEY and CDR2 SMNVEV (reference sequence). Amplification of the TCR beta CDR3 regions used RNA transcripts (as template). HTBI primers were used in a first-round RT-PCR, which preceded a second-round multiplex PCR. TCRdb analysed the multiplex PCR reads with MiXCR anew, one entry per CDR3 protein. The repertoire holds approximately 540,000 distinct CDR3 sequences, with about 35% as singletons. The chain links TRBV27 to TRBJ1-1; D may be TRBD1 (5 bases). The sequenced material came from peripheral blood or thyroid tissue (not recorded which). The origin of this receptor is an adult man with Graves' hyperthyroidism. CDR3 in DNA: TGTGCCAGCAGTTGGGGACCAGACACTGAAGCTTTCTTT. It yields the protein CASSWGPDTEAFF.